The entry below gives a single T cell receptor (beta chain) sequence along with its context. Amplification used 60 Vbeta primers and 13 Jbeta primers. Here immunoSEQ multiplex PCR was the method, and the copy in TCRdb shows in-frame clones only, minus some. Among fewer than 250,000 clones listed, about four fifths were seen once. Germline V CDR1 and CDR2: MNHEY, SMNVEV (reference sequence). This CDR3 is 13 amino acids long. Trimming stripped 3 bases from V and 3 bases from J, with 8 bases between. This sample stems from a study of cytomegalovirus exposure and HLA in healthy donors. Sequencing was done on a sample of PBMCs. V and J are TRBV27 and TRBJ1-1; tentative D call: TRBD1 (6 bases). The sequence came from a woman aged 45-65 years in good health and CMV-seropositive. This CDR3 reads CASSLGADTEAFF. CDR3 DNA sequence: TGTGCCAGCAGTTTGGGGGCGGACACTGAAGCTTTCTTT.